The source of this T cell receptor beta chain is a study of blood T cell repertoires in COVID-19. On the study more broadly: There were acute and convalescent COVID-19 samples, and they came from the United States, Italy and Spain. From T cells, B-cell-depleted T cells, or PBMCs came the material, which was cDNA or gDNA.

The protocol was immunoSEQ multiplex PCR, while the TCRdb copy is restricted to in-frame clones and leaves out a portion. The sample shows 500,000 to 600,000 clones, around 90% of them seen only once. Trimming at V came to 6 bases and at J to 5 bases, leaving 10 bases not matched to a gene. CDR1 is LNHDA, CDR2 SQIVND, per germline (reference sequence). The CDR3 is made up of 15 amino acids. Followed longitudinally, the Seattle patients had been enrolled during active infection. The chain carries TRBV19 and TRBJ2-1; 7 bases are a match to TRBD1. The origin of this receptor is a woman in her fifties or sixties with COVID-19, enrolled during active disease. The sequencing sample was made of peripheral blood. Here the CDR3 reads CASRGFGQEDNEQFF. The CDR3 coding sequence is TGTGCCAGTAGAGGGTTCGGACAGGAGGACAATGAGCAGTTCTTC.